This T cell receptor (beta chain) came from a study of shared clonotypes between healthy human individuals. Genomic DNA per cell subset filled all wells of several immunoSEQ plates. Some clones are missing from TCRdb's copy, which holds only in-frame ones; the method was immunoSEQ multiplex PCR. The profile covers 1,500,000 or so clones, with around 98.5% appearing a single time and approximately 0.38% taken by the ten largest. Study outcomes and limitations: The study generally estimated greater richness for naive than memory subsets.

In the case of this clone: Its specificity is unknown.

Per germline, CDR1 KGHSH and CDR2 LQKENI. This CDR3 has 14 amino acids. V lost 5 bases and J 1 base, leaving 11 bases between the germline ends. This chain uses TRBV18 with TRBJ1-1, with unresolved D. Specimen: naive CD4+ T cells sorted from blood. Sample subset: CD45RA+ positively selected. This TCR was sampled from a young man in good health. CDR3 loop: CASSEILKNTEAFF. DNA for the CDR3: TGTGCCAGCTCAGAGATACTGAAGAACACTGAAGCTTTCTTT.